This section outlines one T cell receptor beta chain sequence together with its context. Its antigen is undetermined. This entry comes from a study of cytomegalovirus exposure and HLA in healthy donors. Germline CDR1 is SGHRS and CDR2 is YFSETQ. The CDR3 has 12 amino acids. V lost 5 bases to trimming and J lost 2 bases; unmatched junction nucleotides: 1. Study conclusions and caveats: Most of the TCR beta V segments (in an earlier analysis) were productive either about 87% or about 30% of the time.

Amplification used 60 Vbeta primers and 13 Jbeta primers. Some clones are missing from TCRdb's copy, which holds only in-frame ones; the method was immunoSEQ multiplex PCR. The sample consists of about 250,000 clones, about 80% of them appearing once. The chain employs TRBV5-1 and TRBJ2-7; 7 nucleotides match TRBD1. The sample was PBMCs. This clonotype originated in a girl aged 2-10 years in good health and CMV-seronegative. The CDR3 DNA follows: TGCGCCAGCAGACAGGGGCCCTACGAGCAGTACTTC. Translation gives CASRQGPYEQYF. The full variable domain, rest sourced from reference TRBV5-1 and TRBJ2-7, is KAGVTQTPRYLIKTRGQQVTLSCSPISGHRSVSWYQQTPGQGLQFLFEYFSETQRNKGNFPGRFSGRQFSNSRSEMNVSTLELGDSALYLCASRQGPYEQYFGPGTRLTVT.